One and the same sample provided the 10 T cell receptor delta chains below, sequenced in a study of γδ T cells in repeated Plasmodium falciparum infection. Flow sorting of PBMC yielded separate Vgamma9/Vdelta2+ and Vdelta2-negative gammadelta T cell populations for bulk repertoire analysis. TCRdb called clones anew from the multiplex PCR reads with CATT. Found here are roughly 90,000 delta-chain clones, more than 1.4% of them singletons; the top ten hold roughly 9.5%. The specimen was gamma-delta T cells from blood. All receptors come from a pool of human donors (malaria-infected and uninfected, not separated).

This clone was observed a few times. A read error is the likely source, as a far larger clone sits one nucleotide away. Other DNA sequences in the sample encode the same CDR3. The V and J genes are TRDV2 and TRDJ1, with D possibly TRDD2 on 6 matching bases. Germline lookup yields CDR1 GEAIGNYY and CDR2 EKD. V shed 0 bases and J shed 0 bases, with 22 bases lying between them. This CDR3 contains 19 residues. CDR3 in DNA: TGTGCCTGTGACACCGTTGCGGTCCTACGTGCGCCCAACACCGATAAACTCATCTTT. Translated: CACDTVAVLRAPNTDKLIF.

In the case of this clone: This likely traces to a read error, being one base from a far larger clone. Other DNA variants within this sample encode the same CDR3. This chain uses TRDV1 with TRDJ1; D unresolved. The J gene, not given by TCRdb, was assigned here from a germline match of the nucleotide sequence. V was shortened by 2 bases and J by 6 bases, with 31 bases between the two germline ends. CDR1 and CDR2 (germline): TSWWSYY, QGS. The CDR3 runs to 20 residues. CDR3 sequence reads: CALGEILCLTDFFHPYKLIF. CDR3 in DNA: TGTGCTCTTGGGGAAATCCTGTGCCTCACCGACTTTTTCCACCCCTATAAACTCATCTTT.

In the case of this clone: This DNA's translation and the protein TCRdb lists, from a much larger clone, do not match at residue 17, likely due to a read error; the protein shown is translated from the DNA. The CDR3 sequence is CALGELCYSPPYWGITGKLIF. CDR3 sequence (DNA): TGTGCTCTTGGGGAACTATGCTACTCCCCCCCGTACTGGGGGATAACCGGTAAACTCATCTTT. This rearrangement joins TRDV1 to TRDJ1; 11 nucleotides line up with TRDD3. The CDR3 sequence is 21 residues long. Germline lookup yields CDR1 TSWWSYY and CDR2 QGS.

This clone was seen a handful of times. A far more abundant clone sits one base away, making this likely a read error. At the DNA level, this CDR3 is encoded by other sequences in the same sample as well. The rearrangement links TRDV2 to TRDJ1; D may be TRDD3 (6 bases). Trimming took off 3 bases at V and 0 bases at J, with 16 bases between the two ends. This CDR3 has 16 amino acids. Germline assignment: CDR1 GEAIGNYY and CDR2 EKD. The CDR3 region has the DNA TGTGCCTGTGACGGCCTGGGGATTGGAAACACCGATAAACTCATCTTT. This sequence encodes CACDGLGIGNTDKLIF.

This clone has just a few counts. The mismatch at residue 10 between this DNA's translation and the TCRdb protein of a much larger clone likely reflects a read error; the protein shown is translated from the DNA. The rearrangement uses TRDV2 and TRDJ1, with D possibly matching TRDD3 (5 bases). TCRdb leaves out the J gene; it was filled in here by matching the DNA to germline. The CDR3 has 14 amino acids. Germline CDR1 is GEAIGNYY and CDR2 is EKD. The CDR3 nucleotides are TGTGCCTGTGACGAGGGATGGGACACCGGTAAACTCATCTTT. Its protein product is CACDEGWDTGKLIF.

About this clone itself: TCRdb's entry gives the protein of a much larger clone, which mismatches this DNA's translation at residue 18, likely from a read error; the protein reported here is translated from the DNA. J gene calling gave no result, while the V gene is TRDV1; the tabulated D call, TRDD3, remains unverified against the DNA. Germline CDR1 and CDR2: TSWWSYY and QGS. The CDR3 consists of 19 residues. Written as DNA, the CDR3 is TGTGCTCTTGGGGAACCCTCCGGGGGATCCCCTCCACACACCGATAAACTCACCTTT. This translates into CALGEPSGGSPPHTDKLTF.

With regard to this clone: The protein that TCRdb holds for this DNA derives from a much larger clone and differs from the translated DNA at residue 15, which likely indicates a read error; the protein shown here is translated from the DNA. The gene calls are TRDV1 and TRDJ1; perhaps D is TRDD2 or TRDD3 (5 bases each). The J gene, absent from TCRdb, was called here by matching the DNA to germline. This CDR3 spans 24 amino acids. Trimming removed 4 bases from V and 0 bases from J, with 39 bases in between. CDR1 and CDR2 from the germline V gene are TSWWSYY and QGS. In DNA form, the CDR3 reads TGTGCTCTTGGGGCTCGGTTGGGACCTACGAACCTCCTATACTTGGGGTATGACACCGATAAACTCATCTTT. It specifies CALGARLGPTNLLYLGYDTDKLIF.

Of note for this clone: This DNA's translation and the protein TCRdb lists, from a much larger clone, do not match at residue 17, likely due to a read error; the protein shown is translated from the DNA. This chain connects TRDV2 to TRDJ1, with TRDD3 identical over 13 bases. TCRdb leaves out the J gene; it was filled in here by matching the DNA to germline. The V gene's germline CDR1 is GEAIGNYY and CDR2 EKD. The CDR3 totals 21 residues. The CDR3 sequence is CACDTVTGGYAERKDTNKLIF. CDR3 sequence (DNA): TGTGCCTGTGACACCGTTACTGGGGGATACGCCGAGCGGAAGGACACCAATAAACTCATCTTT.

On this clone: TCRdb's listed protein matches a much larger clone and diverges from this DNA's translation at residue 3, likely through a read error; the protein shown comes from the DNA. The chain has TRDV2 and TRDJ1, with 7 bases aligning to TRDD3. Here the J gene came from matching the DNA to germline, since TCRdb omits it. Germline lookup yields CDR1 GEAIGNYY and CDR2 EKD. This CDR3 is 22 amino acids long. The CDR3 nucleotides read TGTGCCCGTGACAGTATGAGCTGGGGGGAAACACCCGGGCCGAAGAACACCGATAAACTCATCTTT. This translates into CARDSMSWGETPGPKNTDKLIF.

This clone occurred a few times. This sequence is one base from a far larger clone and is likely a read error. Distinct nucleotide sequences in the sample also encode this CDR3. V usage is TRDV1 and J usage is TRDJ1; the match to TRDD3 covers 13 bases. Here the J gene came from matching the DNA to germline, since TCRdb omits it. Germline V CDR1 and CDR2: TSWWSYY, QGS. CDR3 size: 22 residues. The V gene end was trimmed by 3 bases and the J gene end by 0 bases; junction bases not matched to a gene: 19. The CDR3 DNA reads as TGTGCTCTTGGGGAGCTACGCTCCTACCCCTACTGGGGGATACGGTACACCGATAAACTCATCTTT. This encodes CALGELRSYPYWGIRYTDKLIF.